The next 20 T cell receptor beta chains were all read from a single sample in a study of blood T cell repertoires in COVID-19. Libraries were prepared by immunoSEQ multiplex PCR; TCRdb keeps only in-frame clonotypes and omits some of them. The sample has about 270,000 clones, about 91% seen once; the top ten hold about 3%. The sequencing input was PBMCs or T cells enriched from blood (not recorded which). The source of these receptors is a middle-aged man who had been exposed to COVID-19.

The V and J genes are TRBV4-3 and TRBJ2-7; a weak D match, TRBD1 (7 bases). The V end lost 0 bases, the J end lost 6 bases, and 12 bases lay between the germline ends. The CDR3 has 14 residues. Germline CDR1 reads LGHNA; CDR2 reads YSLEER. The CDR3 nucleotides read TGCGCCAGCAGCCAAGATTCAGGGGGAGGCGAGCAGTACTTC. This translates into CASSQDSGGGEQYF.

This clone was found once. The CDR3 DNA follows: TGTGCCAGCAGCACACACCCATACGAGCAGTACTTC. This translates into CASSTHPYEQYF. The chain joins TRBV9 to TRBJ2-7; D unclear. V gave up 4 bases and J gave up 4 bases, with 9 bases separating them. The germline CDR1 and CDR2 sequences are SGDLS and YYNGEE. The CDR3 is 12 amino acids. The full variable domain, completed using reference TRBV9 and TRBJ2-7, is DSGVTQTPKHLITATGQRVTLRCSPRSGDLSVYWYQQSLDQGLQFLIQYYNGEERAKGNILERFSAQQFPDLHSELNLSSLELGDSALYFCASSTHPYEQYFGPGTRLTVT.

The rearrangement uses TRBV4-3 and TRBJ1-1, with 8 bases that match TRBD1. Germline V gives CDR1 LGHNA, CDR2 YSLEER. This CDR3 has 13 amino acids. Trimming cost V 4 bases and J 5 bases; bases outside gene matches: 3. The DNA for the CDR3 is TGCGCCAGCAGCCCCCGGACAGGGACTGAAGCTTTCTTT. Translating gives CASSPRTGTEAFF.

The chain employs TRBV5-4 and TRBJ2-1, with TRBD1 as a possible D gene (5 bases). The CDR3 spans 15 residues. Trimming took 4 bases from V and 6 from J, leaving 17 bases between them. Germline loops: CDR1 SGHNT, CDR2 YYREEE (reference sequence). The CDR3 is CASSPDKLPSNEQFF. The CDR3 bases are TGTGCCAGCAGCCCGGACAAATTACCTTCCAATGAGCAGTTCTTC.

The chain uses TRBV18 and TRBJ2-7, with TRBD1 identical over 8 bases. This CDR3 has 14 amino acids. With V trimmed by 4 bases and J by 1 base, 3 bases remained unmatched. Germline V gene sequence: CDR1 KGHSH, CDR2 LQKENI. This chain's CDR3 is CASSQTGDSYEQYF. The CDR3 DNA reads as TGTGCCAGCTCACAGACAGGGGATTCCTACGAGCAGTACTTC.

The rearrangement uses TRBV11-3 and TRBJ2-5; 10 bases line up with TRBD2. Germline CDR1 and CDR2: SGHNT and YENEEA. The CDR3 loop spans 20 amino acids. V shed 7 bases and J 4 bases; nucleotides not matched to a gene: 24. The CDR3 protein is CASTFGGELAGRSIIETQYF. The CDR3 DNA reads as TGTGCCAGCACCTTTGGGGGTGAACTAGCGGGACGGAGCATTATAGAGACCCAGTACTTC.

The chain links TRBV19 to TRBJ1-2; D remains unclear. In germline, CDR1 is LNHDA, CDR2 SQIVND (reference sequence). The CDR3 consists of 14 residues. Trimming took off 3 bases at V and 7 bases at J, with 15 bases between the two ends. The DNA of the CDR3 is TGTGCCAGTAGTATCAAACCGCGAGGGAGTGGCTACACCTTC. This sequence encodes CASSIKPRGSGYTF.

This rearrangement joins TRBV7-8 to TRBJ2-7, with TRBD2 matching over 8 bases. Germline V gene sequence: CDR1 SGHVS, CDR2 FQNEAQ. V lost 6 bases, J lost 6 bases, and 13 bases stayed unmatched. The CDR3 is made up of 15 amino acids. CDR3 in DNA: TGTGCCAGCAGTTACCCCGGGACTAGAAGTCGCGAGCAGTACTTC. Protein product: CASSYPGTRSREQYF.

This clone showed up just a few times. V gene TRBV5-1 combines with J gene TRBJ2-1, with 12 bases aligning to TRBD2. This CDR3 has 18 residues. The germline V gene has CDR1 SGHRS and CDR2 YFSETQ. The V gene end was trimmed by 5 bases and the J gene end by 1 base; junction bases not matched to a gene: 10. CDR3 bases: TGCGCCAGCAGTCGGGGGGCTAGCGGGAGGGCTTCCTACAATGAGCAGTTCTTC. Translated: CASSRGASGRASYNEQFF. Full variable domain (remainder filled in from reference TRBV5-1 and TRBJ2-1): KAGVTQTPRYLIKTRGQQVTLSCSPISGHRSVSWYQQTPGQGLQFLFEYFSETQRNKGNFPGRFSGRQFSNSRSEMNVSTLELGDSALYLCASSRGASGRASYNEQFFGPGTRLTVL.

The chain links TRBV7-9 to TRBJ1-5, with D unresolved. The CDR3 has 14 amino acids. Germline CDR1 is SEHNR and CDR2 is FQNEAQ (reference sequence). Trimming removed 5 bases from V and 0 bases from J, with 8 bases in between. CDR3 amino acids: CASSPDNSNQPQHF. In DNA, the CDR3 is TGTGCCAGCAGCCCAGATAATAGCAATCAGCCCCAGCATTTT.

This sequence joins TRBV7-3 and TRBJ1-1; D ambiguous. Trimming took 5 bases from V and 1 from J, leaving 11 bases between them. Germline V gene lookup returns CDR1 SGHTA and CDR2 FQGTGA. The CDR3 contains 14 residues. The CDR3 bases are TGTGCCAGCAGCCCCATACAGACGAACACTGAAGCTTTCTTT. Protein product: CASSPIQTNTEAFF.

This sequence joins TRBV12-5 and TRBJ2-7; 8 positions agree with TRBD2. V shed 3 bases, J shed 6 bases, and the junction held 7 bases outside the gene matches. The germline V gene has CDR1 LGHNT and CDR2 FRNRAP. This CDR3 is 14 amino acids long. Here the CDR3 reads CASGFSGTSGEQYF. CDR3 coding DNA: TGTGCTAGTGGTTTTAGCGGGACCTCTGGCGAGCAGTACTTC.

This chain uses TRBV6-2 or TRBV6-3 with TRBJ2-1; TRBD1 matches 10 bases. CDR1 MNHEY and CDR2 SVGEGT come from the germline V gene. Trimming took 5 bases from V and 6 from J; bases not matched to a gene: 4. This CDR3 contains 14 residues. The CDR3 loop is CASSTGQGGNEQFF. The CDR3 nucleotides read TGTGCCAGCAGTACAGGACAGGGGGGCAATGAGCAGTTCTTC.

V and J are TRBV6-5 and TRBJ2-1; D not resolved. The V gene lost 8 bases and the J gene lost 8 bases, with 10 bases spanning the gap. The germline V gene encodes CDR1 MNHEY and CDR2 SVGAGI. CDR3 length: 11 residues. This CDR3 reads CASSQLDEQFF. CDR3 coding DNA: TGTGCCAGCTCTCAGTTGGATGAGCAGTTCTTC.

This clone was counted only a few times. The rearrangement joins TRBV7-2 to TRBJ2-1, with 9 bases matching TRBD2. CDR3 length: 19 amino acids. Germline lookup yields CDR1 SGHTA and CDR2 FQGNSA. V lost 2 bases, J lost 1 base, and 12 bases stayed unmatched. The CDR3 here is CASSLPRGAGGGSYNEQFF. CDR3 sequence (DNA): TGTGCCAGCAGCTTACCCCGAGGAGCGGGAGGAGGGTCCTACAATGAGCAGTTCTTC.

The chain employs TRBV10-3 and TRBJ2-5; TRBD2 agrees at 12 bases. Germline CDR1 reads ENHRY; CDR2 reads SYGVKD. With 3 bases clipped from V and 4 bases from J, the junction kept 6 bases outside the gene matches. This CDR3 comprises 16 residues. CDR3 region: CAISDSSGRGGETQYF. DNA of the CDR3: TGTGCCATCAGTGACTCTAGCGGGAGGGGCGGAGAGACCCAGTACTTC.

The chain uses TRBV12-3 or TRBV12-4 and TRBJ2-3, with D possibly TRBD2 on 5 matching bases. The CDR3 extends over 12 amino acids. The V and J ends lost 6 bases and 7 bases respectively, with 11 bases between them. The CDR3 protein is CASRYGVHTQYF. The CDR3 DNA is TGTGCCAGCAGGTACGGGGTCCATACGCAGTATTTT.

The J gene is TRBJ2-3, the V gene TRBV10-1, with 7 bases matching TRBD1. Germline CDR1 is WNHNN and CDR2 is SYGVQD (reference sequence). The CDR3 contains 17 residues. Trimming at V came to 6 bases and at J to 0 bases, leaving 12 bases not matched to a gene. CDR3 sequence (DNA): TGCGCCAGCAGCACGGAACAGGGGCGTTCTAGCACAGATACGCAGTATTTT. Amino acid sequence: CASSTEQGRSSTDTQYF.

The V gene is TRBV5-1, the J gene TRBJ1-5, with no clear D. Trimming took 1 base from V and 5 from J, leaving 7 bases between them. CDR1 and CDR2 from the germline V gene are SGHRS and YFSETQ. CDR3 size: 13 residues. The chain's CDR3 is CASSLRGYQPQHF. DNA of the CDR3: TGCGCCAGCAGCTTGCGTGGCTATCAGCCCCAGCATTTT.

The CDR3 loop is CASSQRASFSYEQYF. The DNA for the CDR3 is TGTGCCAGCAGCCAAAGGGCTAGCTTTTCCTACGAGCAGTACTTC. V and J are TRBV14 and TRBJ2-7, with D possibly being TRBD2 (5 bases). Trimming left V 2 bases short and J 1 base short, with 12 bases between. Germline CDR1 SGHDN, CDR2 FVKESK. This CDR3 has 15 amino acids.